This T cell receptor (beta chain) was retrieved from a study of blood T cell repertoires in COVID-19. Per the original data handling: For nucleated cells, counts were estimated from reference gene primer amplification. The protocol was immunoSEQ multiplex PCR, while the TCRdb copy is restricted to in-frame clones and leaves out a portion. V, J and clone size are taken as reported in that table, and D and trimming were inferred from the DNA itself. The repertoire has about 240,000 clones, 82% of them found once; the top ten carry roughly 8.2%. The Seattle patients, enrolled during active infection, were followed longitudinally. The germline CDR1 and CDR2 sequences are SGDLS and YYNGEE. The CDR3 has 14 residues. V lost 1 base to trimming and J lost 8 bases, with 14 bases between them.

Input material: peripheral blood. The chain recombines TRBV9 with TRBJ2-3, with a tentative D call TRBD1 (6 bases). The receptor's source is a woman at least 80 years old with COVID-19, enrolled during active disease. Here the CDR3 DNA reads TGTGCCAGCAGCGTATCCGGGACAAGGCCTACGCAGTATTTT. Its protein product is CASSVSGTRPTQYF.